Listed here are 21 T cell receptor beta chains from one sample, sequenced in a study of blood T cell repertoires in COVID-19. Clones were sequenced by immunoSEQ multiplex PCR, and TCRdb holds only the in-frame ones, with some missing. The sample lists some 120,000 clones, roughly 83% seen once, with about 40% in the top ten. The sample was peripheral blood. Receptors were obtained from a man aged 35 to 55 with active or convalescent COVID-19.

V usage is TRBV7-3 and J usage is TRBJ1-2; TRBD1 agrees at 7 bases. The CDR3 consists of 15 residues. After removal of 5 bases from V and 0 bases from J, the junction contained 6 bases not matched to a gene. Germline CDR1 SGHTA, CDR2 FQGTGA. CDR3 protein: CASSPERGPNYGYTF. CDR3 bases: TGTGCCAGCAGCCCGGAGAGGGGGCCTAACTATGGCTACACCTTC.

This chain links TRBV11-3 with TRBJ1-1; unclear D gene. The CDR3 runs 14 residues. The V and J ends lost 7 bases and 0 bases respectively, with 12 bases between them. Germline loops: CDR1 SGHNT, CDR2 YENEEA. The CDR3 DNA is TGTGCCAGCACCGGGTTCGGGTTGAACACTGAAGCTTTCTTT. The encoded protein is CASTGFGLNTEAFF.

The V and J genes are TRBV6-2 or TRBV6-3 and TRBJ1-2, with 7 bases identical to TRBD1. The CDR3 has 14 residues. Germline loops: CDR1 MNHEY, CDR2 SVGEGT. Trimming took 4 bases from V and 4 from J; bases not matched to a gene: 6. CDR3 sequence reads: CASSSSDRIYGYTF. CDR3 DNA sequence: TGTGCCAGCAGTTCGTCGGACAGGATCTATGGCTACACCTTC.

J is TRBJ2-7 and V is TRBV6-1; 7 bases match TRBD1. Looked up from germline, CDR1 is MNHNS and CDR2 is SASEGT. The J segment lost 1 base and the V segment lost 1 base, leaving 10 bases of the junction unmatched. The CDR3 is made up of 17 amino acids. In DNA form, the CDR3 reads TGTGCCAGCAGTGAAGTTTTGAGACAGGGTGGTTCCTACGAGCAGTACTTC. The encoded protein is CASSEVLRQGGSYEQYF.

The chain employs TRBV10-3 and TRBJ2-7, with D possibly TRBD1 on 7 matching bases. In germline, CDR1 is ENHRY, CDR2 SYGVKD. This CDR3 is built from 15 residues. V was clipped by 8 bases and J by 3 bases, with 20 bases between them. CDR3 protein: CAIGDGGGASYEQYF. The CDR3 nucleotides are TGTGCCATCGGGGACGGAGGGGGCGCAAGCTACGAGCAGTACTTC.

The chain combines TRBV5-4 with TRBJ1-6; no reliable D call. CDR1 and CDR2 (germline): SGHNT, YYREEE (reference sequence). This CDR3 region has 14 residues. V lost 2 bases and J lost 5, with 8 bases in between. DNA of the CDR3: TGTGCCAGCAGCTTTTTTCAAAATAATTCACCCCTCCACTTT. Residues: CASSFFQNNSPLHF.

The chain employs TRBV5-6 and TRBJ2-7; D is uncertain. The CDR3 totals 12 residues. Germline CDR1 and CDR2: SGHDT and YYEEEE. V lost 4 bases to trimming and J lost 3 bases, with 8 bases between them. The CDR3 reads CASSIQNYEQYF. Written as DNA, the CDR3 is TGTGCCAGCAGCATACAGAACTACGAGCAGTACTTC.

This clone was seen just once. The chain combines TRBV5-4 with TRBJ2-2, with 8 bases matching TRBD2. Germline loops: CDR1 SGHNT, CDR2 YYREEE (reference sequence). V gave up 1 base and J gave up 1 base; unmatched junction bases: 6. The CDR3 loop spans 17 amino acids. CDR3 sequence: CASSLTSGSMNTGELFF. In nucleotides, the CDR3 is TGTGCCAGCAGCTTGACCAGCGGGAGCATGAACACCGGGGAGCTGTTTTTT.

Here the CDR3 reads CAWRPTGWGGYTF. For the CDR3, the DNA is TGTGCCTGGAGACCCACGGGGTGGGGAGGCTACACCTTC. This chain connects TRBV30 to TRBJ1-2; D is uncertain. There are 13 residues in the CDR3. V gave up 3 bases and J gave up 8 bases, with 16 bases separating them. Germline lookup yields CDR1 GTSNPN and CDR2 SVGIG (reference sequence).

This chain links TRBV14 with TRBJ1-2; weak D call: TRBD1 (5 bases). The V gene lost 8 bases and the J gene lost 4 bases, with 23 bases spanning the gap. Germline V gene lookup returns CDR1 SGHDN and CDR2 FVKESK. The CDR3 spans 16 residues. The CDR3 reads CASEPLGRGGGYGYTF. The CDR3 DNA is TGTGCCAGCGAGCCCCTAGGTAGGGGAGGCGGCTATGGCTACACCTTC.

The CDR3: CASSPTSGILGYTF. The CDR3 region has the DNA TGTGCCAGCAGCCCCACCTCAGGGATCCTCGGCTACACCTTC. The V and J genes are TRBV7-9 and TRBJ1-2; a weak D match, TRBD1 (5 bases). The CDR3 spans 14 residues. Looked up from germline, CDR1 is SEHNR and CDR2 is FQNEAQ (reference sequence). Trimming stripped 5 bases from V and 8 bases from J, with 18 bases between.

The chain is built from TRBV10-3 and TRBJ1-4; 8 positions agree with TRBD1. V shed 3 bases, J shed 4 bases, and the junction held 4 bases outside the gene matches. The CDR3 has 15 amino acids. Looked up from germline, CDR1 is ENHRY and CDR2 is SYGVKD. CDR3 sequence reads: CAISDGQGRNEKLFF. CDR3 in DNA: TGTGCCATCAGTGATGGACAGGGCCGTAATGAAAAACTGTTTTTT.

The chain is built from TRBV28 and TRBJ2-3; the D is unclear. Germline CDR1 MDHEN, CDR2 SYDVKM. The CDR3 consists of 12 residues. V was trimmed by 7 bases and J by 2 bases, leaving 7 bases between them. In DNA, the CDR3 is TGTGCCAGCAACCAGGTCACAGATACGCAGTATTTT. Translation: CASNQVTDTQYF.

This chain links TRBV28 with TRBJ1-1, with D possibly being TRBD1 (6 bases). The V end was cut by 5 bases, the J end by 8 bases, with 12 bases between. In germline, CDR1 is MDHEN, CDR2 SYDVKM. CDR3 length equals 12 residues. For the CDR3, the DNA is TGTGCCAGCAGTAAACAGGGACCCGAAGCTTTCTTT. It yields the protein CASSKQGPEAFF.

The V gene is TRBV19, the J gene TRBJ1-5, with TRBD1 as a possible D gene (6 bases). Germline loops: CDR1 LNHDA, CDR2 SQIVND (reference sequence). V was trimmed by 6 bases and J by 4 bases, leaving 10 bases between them. There are 13 residues in the CDR3. The DNA for the CDR3 is TGTGCCAGTAGCGGACAGTTAAATCAGCCCCAGCATTTT. Encoded protein: CASSGQLNQPQHF. Combining the CDR3 with reference TRBV19 and TRBJ1-5 gives the whole variable domain DGGITQSPKYLFRKEGQNVTLSCEQNLNHDAMYWYRQDPGQGLRLIYYSQIVNDFQKGDIAEGYSVSREKKESFPLTVTSAQKNPTAFYLCASSGQLNQPQHFGDGTRLSIL.

The V gene is TRBV7-9, the J gene TRBJ2-5; weak D call: TRBD2 (6 bases). The CDR3 sequence is 15 residues long. Per the germline V gene, CDR1 is SEHNR and CDR2 is FQNEAQ (reference sequence). Deletions cut 1 base from V and 5 bases from J, with 14 bases between. The CDR3 reads CASSLGGVGYETQYF. The DNA of the CDR3 is TGTGCCAGCAGCTTAGGCGGGGTCGGGTACGAGACCCAGTACTTC.

The chain links TRBV11-2 to TRBJ2-7; tentatively, D is TRBD1 (5 bases). From germline, CDR1 is SGHAT and CDR2 FQNNGV. The V end was cut by 1 base, the J end by 2 bases, with 9 bases between. This CDR3 comprises 14 residues. CDR3 sequence reads: CASSLGVGAYEQYF. CDR3 DNA: TGTGCCAGCAGCTTAGGGGTAGGGGCCTACGAGCAGTACTTC.

The CDR3 spells CASSERREGEQYF. The DNA for the CDR3 is TGTGCCAGCAGTGAAAGGCGAGAGGGAGAGCAGTACTTC. The rearrangement uses TRBV6-1 and TRBJ2-7, with D perhaps TRBD2 (5 bases). The V gene's germline CDR1 is MNHNS and CDR2 SASEGT. The CDR3 has 13 amino acids. V shed 2 bases and J shed 7 bases, with 12 bases lying between them.

V usage is TRBV5-1 and J usage is TRBJ2-2; TRBD2 agrees at 12 bases. CDR1 and CDR2 from the germline V gene are SGHRS and YFSETQ. The CDR3 spans 15 residues. The V segment lost 4 bases and the J segment 7 bases; nucleotides outside the gene matches: 5. The CDR3 nucleotides read TGCGCCAGCAGCCCGACTAGCGGGAGTCTCGGGGAGCTGTTTTTT. Encoded protein: CASSPTSGSLGELFF.

This chain links TRBV6-5 with TRBJ2-1, with D tentatively TRBD1 (5 bases). CDR3 size: 14 residues. Germline V CDR1 and CDR2: MNHEY, SVGAGI. Trimming took 0 bases from V and 9 from J, leaving 12 bases between them. The CDR3 nucleotides are TGTGCCAGCAGTTACTCTCCAGGGAACGGTGAGCAGTTCTTC. Its protein is CASSYSPGNGEQFF.

V is TRBV7-9 and J is TRBJ2-2; D remains unclear. Germline loops: CDR1 SEHNR, CDR2 FQNEAQ (reference sequence). This CDR3 spans 12 amino acids. Trimming left V 7 bases short and J 2 bases short, with 5 bases between. CDR3 in amino acids: CASTLNTGELFF. CDR3 nucleotide sequence: TGTGCCAGCACCCTCAACACCGGGGAGCTGTTTTTT. The variable domain in full, completed from reference TRBV7-9 and TRBJ2-2, reads DTGVSQNPRHKITKRGQNVTFRCDPISEHNRLYWYRQTLGQGPEFLTYFQNEAQLEKSRLLSDRFSAERPKGSFSTLEIQRTEQGDSAMYLCASTLNTGELFFGEGSRLTVL.